These 20 T cell receptor beta chains originate from one sample sequenced in a study of identifying expanded T cells in peripheral blood. Profiled with immunoSEQ multiplex PCR; TCRdb holds only in-frame clones, not every one. The sample shows 55,000 to 75,000 clones, 87% of them seen only once. The sample comprised blood. The source is a person between 18 and 70 years old in good health.

The J gene is TRBJ1-3, the V gene TRBV4-2; D not certain. Per germline, CDR1 LGHNA and CDR2 YNFKEQ. The V and J ends lost 3 bases and 4 bases respectively, with 7 bases between them. CDR3 length: 13 amino acids. The CDR3 region is CASSHQDGNTIYF. CDR3 nucleotides: TGTGCCAGCAGCCACCAAGACGGAAACACCATATATTTT.

The chain joins TRBV7-2 to TRBJ2-6; the D gene is possibly TRBD1 (6 bases). V lost 1 base and J lost 0, with 13 bases in between. CDR1 and CDR2 from the germline V gene are SGHTA and FQGNSA. The CDR3 is 18 residues long. CDR3 sequence (DNA): TGTGCCAGCAGCTTAGTGGGGGCGCGGTACTCTGGGGCCAACGTCCTGACTTTC. Its protein product is CASSLVGARYSGANVLTF.

This clone was picked up a small number of times. V is TRBV11-2 and J is TRBJ2-5; tentatively, D is TRBD1 (7 bases). The CDR3 consists of 14 residues. Germline values: CDR1 SGHAT, CDR2 FQNNGV. Trimming cost V 4 bases and J 1 base, with 10 bases left between them. DNA of the CDR3: TGTGCCAGCAGCTCCCAGGGGGGCCAAGAGACCCAGTACTTC. Translating gives CASSSQGGQETQYF.

The chain joins TRBV28 to TRBJ2-1; possibly TRBD1 for D (5 bases). The CDR3 loop spans 23 amino acids. Germline V gene data show CDR1 as MDHEN and CDR2 as SYDVKM. Deletions cut 1 base from V and 0 bases from J, with 31 bases between. CDR3 residues: CASSLYVPGVGRSSPSSYNEQFF. CDR3 in DNA: TGTGCCAGCAGTTTATACGTGCCTGGGGTGGGGCGTAGCAGCCCGAGCTCCTACAATGAGCAGTTCTTC. Looking up the rest from reference TRBV28 and TRBJ2-1 gives the full variable domain: DVKVTQSSRYLVKRTGEKVFLECVQDMDHENMFWYRQDPGLGLRLIYFSYDVKMKEKGDIPEGYSVSREKKERFSLILESASTNQTSMYLCASSLYVPGVGRSSPSSYNEQFFGPGTRLTVL.

This clone was observed once. V gene TRBV2 combines with J gene TRBJ2-7; 8 bases are shared with TRBD2. CDR1 is SNHLY and CDR2 is FYNNEI in the germline V gene. V gave up 6 bases and J gave up 4 bases; unmatched junction bases: 8. The CDR3 is 14 residues long. CDR3 sequence: CASSPISGRYEQYF. The CDR3 coding sequence is TGTGCCAGCAGCCCGATCAGCGGGAGATACGAGCAGTACTTC.

The gene calls are TRBV28 and TRBJ1-3, with 8 bases aligning to TRBD1. There are 15 residues in the CDR3. Germline loops: CDR1 MDHEN, CDR2 SYDVKM. J gave up 4 bases and V 5 bases, and 7 bases lay outside the gene matches. The CDR3 here is CASSTRTGSGNTIYF. CDR3 in DNA: TGTGCCAGCAGTACCCGGACAGGGTCAGGAAACACCATATATTTT.

This chain connects TRBV11-2 to TRBJ1-1; tentative D call: TRBD1 (6 bases). There are 13 residues in the CDR3. CDR1 and CDR2 from the germline V gene are SGHAT and FQNNGV. Trimming pared 7 bases from V and 0 bases from J, leaving 9 bases between. CDR3 amino acids: CASMRGLNTEAFF. CDR3 bases: TGTGCCAGCATGCGGGGGCTGAACACTGAAGCTTTCTTT.

The chain carries TRBV19 and TRBJ2-2; tentative D call: TRBD2 (7 bases). CDR1 is LNHDA, CDR2 SQIVND, per germline (reference sequence). CDR3 length: 16 residues. V lost 6 bases and J lost 4, with 18 bases in between. The CDR3 DNA reads TGTGCCAGTAGATCCGGGGGGCCCCGAGGCACCGGGGAGCTGTTTTTT. It codes for CASRSGGPRGTGELFF. Together with reference TRBV19 and TRBJ2-2, the CDR3 gives the full variable domain: DGGITQSPKYLFRKEGQNVTLSCEQNLNHDAMYWYRQDPGQGLRLIYYSQIVNDFQKGDIAEGYSVSREKKESFPLTVTSAQKNPTAFYLCASRSGGPRGTGELFFGEGSRLTVL.

The gene calls are TRBV7-3 and TRBJ2-1, with 8 bases lining up with TRBD2. With V trimmed by 2 bases and J by 7 bases, 4 bases remained unmatched. The V gene's germline CDR1 is SGHTA and CDR2 FQGTGA. The CDR3 covers 14 residues. The CDR3 protein is CASSLGSSGNEQFF. The CDR3 nucleotides are TGTGCCAGCAGCTTAGGATCTAGCGGGAATGAGCAGTTCTTC.

This clone was observed once. The genes are TRBV30 and TRBJ1-1; a possible D gene is TRBD1 (6 bases). Germline V gene sequence: CDR1 GTSNPN, CDR2 SVGIG (reference sequence). The CDR3 sequence is 13 residues long. V lost 3 bases and J lost 5, with 13 bases in between. The CDR3 sequence: CAWRRGEGTEAFF. The CDR3 bases are TGTGCCTGGAGGAGGGGGGAAGGTACTGAAGCTTTCTTT.

V usage is TRBV25-1 and J usage is TRBJ2-7; D is uncertain. In germline, CDR1 is MGHDK, CDR2 SYGVNS. V lost 6 bases and J lost 1, with 10 bases in between. CDR3 length equals 13 residues. The CDR3 DNA sequence: TGTGCCAGCAGCGGTCCGATGTCCTACGAGCAGTACTTC. As protein: CASSGPMSYEQYF.

Note on this clone: The identical CDR3 is also encoded by other nucleotide sequences in the sample. This chain uses TRBV6-1 with TRBJ2-5; 8 nucleotides align to TRBD1. The germline CDR1 and CDR2 sequences are MNHNS and SASEGT. The CDR3 loop spans 15 amino acids. Trimming at V came to 0 bases and at J to 1 base, leaving 1 base not matched to a gene. CDR3 sequence reads: CASSEATGGQETQYF. Written as DNA, the CDR3 is TGTGCCAGCAGTGAAGCTACAGGGGGCCAAGAGACCCAGTACTTC.

The chain couples TRBV14 to TRBJ2-3, with 7 bases that match TRBD2. This CDR3 has 16 amino acids. Germline loops: CDR1 SGHDN, CDR2 FVKESK. The V and J ends lost 2 bases and 3 bases, in that order; junction bases with no gene match: 8. The CDR3 DNA reads as TGTGCCAGCAGCCAACCGGGCGGGAGAAAGACAGATACGCAGTATTTT. The encoded protein is CASSQPGGRKTDTQYF.

The chain uses TRBV6-4 and TRBJ1-2, with no clear D. The V gene's germline CDR1 is MRHNA and CDR2 SNTAGT. CDR3 size: 14 residues. V lost 2 bases and J 10 bases, leaving 17 bases between the germline ends. This CDR3 is CASSDGLGSRYYTF. The CDR3 bases are TGTGCCAGCAGTGACGGGTTGGGGAGCCGGTACTACACCTTC.

The V and J genes are TRBV30 and TRBJ2-2; the D gene could be TRBD1 or TRBD2 (5 bases each). The germline V gene encodes CDR1 GTSNPN and CDR2 SVGIG (reference sequence). This CDR3 is built from 15 residues. Trimming pared 1 base from V and 6 bases from J, leaving 15 bases between. Here the CDR3 reads CAWSGGTTAAGELFF. The CDR3 nucleotides read TGTGCCTGGAGTGGGGGGACCACGGCGGCCGGGGAGCTGTTTTTT.

The chain links TRBV18 to TRBJ2-7; 9 nucleotides match TRBD1. Germline-derived CDR1 and CDR2 are KGHSH and LQKENI. The V and J ends lost 5 bases and 5 bases, in that order; junction bases with no gene match: 10. The CDR3 totals 15 residues. CDR3 amino acids: CASSGSGTGFDEQYF. CDR3 DNA: TGTGCCAGCTCAGGATCCGGGACAGGGTTCGACGAGCAGTACTTC.

The chain links TRBV9 to TRBJ2-7; 8 bases match TRBD2. The CDR3 extends over 15 amino acids. V was clipped by 4 bases and J by 3 bases; unmatched bases: 9. Germline-derived CDR1 and CDR2 are SGDLS and YYNGEE. The CDR3 sequence is CASSPDPLAGYEQYF. CDR3 DNA sequence: TGTGCCAGCAGCCCCGACCCCCTAGCGGGCTACGAGCAGTACTTC. The full variable domain, with the rest looked up from reference TRBV9 and TRBJ2-7, is DSGVTQTPKHLITATGQRVTLRCSPRSGDLSVYWYQQSLDQGLQFLIQYYNGEERAKGNILERFSAQQFPDLHSELNLSSLELGDSALYFCASSPDPLAGYEQYFGPGTRLTVT.

The CDR3, as DNA: TGTGCCACCCAACGACAGGTCTCCTACGAGCAGTACTTC. This sequence encodes CATQRQVSYEQYF. The chain employs TRBV7-8 and TRBJ2-7, with D perhaps TRBD1 (6 bases). The V gene's germline CDR1 is SGHVS and CDR2 FQNEAQ. Trimming pared 10 bases from V and 0 bases from J, leaving 13 bases between. The CDR3 has 13 amino acids.

CDR3: CASSIQDRGDYEQYF. For the CDR3, the DNA is TGTGCCAGTAGTATACAGGACAGGGGGGACTACGAGCAGTACTTC. The rearrangement joins TRBV19 to TRBJ2-7; 10 bases map to TRBD1. Germline-derived CDR1 and CDR2 are LNHDA and SQIVND (reference sequence). This CDR3 is built from 15 residues. Trimming at V came to 2 bases and at J to 3 bases, leaving 4 bases not matched to a gene.

The chain couples TRBV19 to TRBJ1-4, with D unresolved. Germline CDR1 reads LNHDA; CDR2 reads SQIVND (reference sequence). Trimming removed 2 bases from V and 8 bases from J, with 18 bases in between. The length of the CDR3 is 16 residues. This CDR3 reads CASSIYSEGSEEKLFF. In DNA, the CDR3 is TGTGCCAGTAGTATATACAGTGAGGGTTCTGAAGAAAAACTGTTTTTT.